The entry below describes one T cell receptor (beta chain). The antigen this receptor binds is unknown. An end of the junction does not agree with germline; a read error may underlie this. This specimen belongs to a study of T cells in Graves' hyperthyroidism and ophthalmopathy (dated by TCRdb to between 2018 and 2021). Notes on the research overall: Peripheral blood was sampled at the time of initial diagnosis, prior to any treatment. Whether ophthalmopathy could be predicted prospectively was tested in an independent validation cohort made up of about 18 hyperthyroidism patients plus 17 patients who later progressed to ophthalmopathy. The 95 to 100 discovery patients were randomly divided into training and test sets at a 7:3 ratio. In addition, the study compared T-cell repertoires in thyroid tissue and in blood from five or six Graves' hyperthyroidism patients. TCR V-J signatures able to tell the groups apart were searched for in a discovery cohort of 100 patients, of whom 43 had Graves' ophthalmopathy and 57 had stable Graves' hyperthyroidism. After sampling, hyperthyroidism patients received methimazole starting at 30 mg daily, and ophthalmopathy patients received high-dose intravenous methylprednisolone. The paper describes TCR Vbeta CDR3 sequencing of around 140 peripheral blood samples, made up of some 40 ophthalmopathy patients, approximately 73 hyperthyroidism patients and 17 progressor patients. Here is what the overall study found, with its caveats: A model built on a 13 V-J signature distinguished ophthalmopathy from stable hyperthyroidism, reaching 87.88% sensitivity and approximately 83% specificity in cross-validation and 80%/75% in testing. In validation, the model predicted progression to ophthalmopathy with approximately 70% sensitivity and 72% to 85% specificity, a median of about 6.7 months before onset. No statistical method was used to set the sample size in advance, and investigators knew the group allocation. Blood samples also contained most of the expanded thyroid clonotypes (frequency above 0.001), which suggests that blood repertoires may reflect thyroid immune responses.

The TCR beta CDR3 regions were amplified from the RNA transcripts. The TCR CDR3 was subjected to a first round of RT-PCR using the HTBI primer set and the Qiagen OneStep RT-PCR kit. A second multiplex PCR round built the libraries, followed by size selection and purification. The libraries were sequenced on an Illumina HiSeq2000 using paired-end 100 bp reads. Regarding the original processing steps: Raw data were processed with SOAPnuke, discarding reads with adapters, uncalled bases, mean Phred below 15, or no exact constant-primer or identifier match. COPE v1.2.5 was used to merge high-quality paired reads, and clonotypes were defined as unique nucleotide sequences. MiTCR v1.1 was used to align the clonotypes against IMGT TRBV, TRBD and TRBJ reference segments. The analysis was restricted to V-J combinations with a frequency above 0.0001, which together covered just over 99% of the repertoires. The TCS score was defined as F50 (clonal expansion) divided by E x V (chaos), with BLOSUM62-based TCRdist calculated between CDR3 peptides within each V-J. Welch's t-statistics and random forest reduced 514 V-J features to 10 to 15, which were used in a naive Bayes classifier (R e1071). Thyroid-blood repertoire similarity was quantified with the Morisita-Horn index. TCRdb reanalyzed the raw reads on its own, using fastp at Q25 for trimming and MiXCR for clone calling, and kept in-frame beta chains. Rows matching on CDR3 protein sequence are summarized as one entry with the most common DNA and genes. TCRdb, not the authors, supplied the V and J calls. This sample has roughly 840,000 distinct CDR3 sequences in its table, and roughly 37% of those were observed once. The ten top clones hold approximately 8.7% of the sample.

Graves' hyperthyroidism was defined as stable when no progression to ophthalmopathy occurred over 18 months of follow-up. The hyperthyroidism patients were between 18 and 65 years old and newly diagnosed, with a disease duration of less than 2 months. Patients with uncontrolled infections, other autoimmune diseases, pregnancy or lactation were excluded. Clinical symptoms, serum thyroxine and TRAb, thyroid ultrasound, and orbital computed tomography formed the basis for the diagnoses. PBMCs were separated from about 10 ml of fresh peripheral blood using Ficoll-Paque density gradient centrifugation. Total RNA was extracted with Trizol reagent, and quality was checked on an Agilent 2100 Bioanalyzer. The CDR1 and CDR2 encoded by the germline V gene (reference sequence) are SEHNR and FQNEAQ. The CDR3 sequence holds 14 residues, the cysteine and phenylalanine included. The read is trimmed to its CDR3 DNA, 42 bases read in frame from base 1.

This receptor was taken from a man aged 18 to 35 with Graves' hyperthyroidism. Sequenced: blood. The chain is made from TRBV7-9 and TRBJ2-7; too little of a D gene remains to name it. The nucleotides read TGTGCCGGCAGTCACAAGCCTCACTCCTACGAACAGTACTTC. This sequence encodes CAGSHKPHSYEQYF.